The 22 T cell receptor beta chains in this list originate from one sample, sequenced in a study of early T cells in non-severe SARS-CoV-2 infection. In TCRdb, the 5' RACE reads were re-called with MiXCR into one record per CDR3 protein. Of roughly 100,000 distinct CDR3 sequences in the sample, around 14% were seen once. The sequencing input was whole blood. The receptor set was obtained from an adult who was a healthcare worker with PCR-confirmed SARS-CoV-2 infection or an uninfected control (not recorded which).

This clonotype was observed at least ten times. This chain links TRBV14 with TRBJ1-1, with 7 positions matching TRBD1. The CDR3 length is 13 residues. The V gene end was trimmed by 4 bases and the J gene end by 6 bases; junction bases not matched to a gene: 5. CDR1 and CDR2 (germline): SGHDN, FVKESK. This CDR3 is CASSPPGGAEAFF. The CDR3 bases are TGTGCCAGCAGCCCCCCAGGGGGGGCTGAAGCTTTCTTT.

V usage is TRBV5-1 and J usage is TRBJ1-2, with a tentative D call TRBD1 (5 bases). CDR1 is SGHRS, CDR2 YFSETQ, per germline. The CDR3 contains 15 residues. V dropped 0 bases and J dropped 3 bases, with 12 bases sitting between them. CDR3 loop: CASSLEPGRYYGYTF. The CDR3 DNA is TGCGCCAGCAGCTTGGAACCGGGGCGCTACTATGGCTACACCTTC.

This clonotype was recorded at least ten times. The CDR3 region is CASSSQISSYEQYF. The CDR3 bases are TGTGCCAGCAGCTCGCAGATTAGCTCCTACGAGCAGTACTTC. The chain recombines TRBV7-2 with TRBJ2-7; no reliable D call. Trimming cost V 4 bases and J 0 bases, with 10 bases left between them. CDR1 is SGHTA and CDR2 is FQGNSA in the germline V gene. The CDR3 covers 14 residues.

This clonotype appeared a few times. This chain uses TRBV12-3 or TRBV12-4 with TRBJ1-3; no reliable D call. This CDR3 has 13 residues. V dropped 5 bases and J dropped 0 bases, with 5 bases sitting between them. CDR3 in amino acids: CASSNLSGNTIYF. In DNA form, the CDR3 reads TGTGCCAGCAGTAATCTCTCTGGAAACACCATATATTTT.

The chain carries TRBV10-3 and TRBJ2-1, with a tentative D call TRBD2 (5 bases). V was trimmed by 8 bases and J by 9 bases, leaving 8 bases between them. This CDR3 has 10 residues. Germline assignment: CDR1 ENHRY and CDR2 SYGVKD. CDR3 loop: CAIGESEQFF. Here the CDR3 DNA reads TGTGCCATCGGGGAGAGTGAGCAGTTCTTC.

The V gene is TRBV7-6, the J gene TRBJ2-3, with D possibly being TRBD2 (6 bases). There are 13 residues in the CDR3. Germline V gene lookup returns CDR1 SGHVS and CDR2 FNYEAQ. Deletions cut 5 bases from V and 2 bases from J, with 8 bases between. The chain's CDR3 is CASSRTITDTQYF. For the CDR3, the DNA is TGTGCCAGCAGCCGGACTATCACAGATACGCAGTATTTT.

This clonotype was observed at least ten times. This rearrangement joins TRBV2 to TRBJ2-3; D possibly corresponds to TRBD2 (5 bases). Trimming left V 7 bases short and J 0 bases short, with 17 bases between. CDR1 and CDR2 (germline): SNHLY, FYNNEI. CDR3 size: 16 residues. For the CDR3, the DNA is TGTGCCAGCACTTTTGGGCGGGTTGAAAGCACAGATACGCAGTATTTT. Its translation: CASTFGRVESTDTQYF.

As concerns this clonotype: This may be a read error, as it is one base from a much larger clone. The chain has TRBV3-1 and TRBJ2-2, with unresolved D. This CDR3 has 14 amino acids. Germline lookup yields CDR1 LGHDT and CDR2 YNNKEL (reference sequence). Trimming left V 1 base short and J 6 bases short, with 9 bases between. CDR3 sequence: CASSQAPRSGELFF. The CDR3 DNA is TGTGCCAGCAGCCAAGCCCCCCGTTCCGGGGAGCTGTTTTTT.

The gene calls are TRBV6-5 and TRBJ2-7, with TRBD2 as a possible D gene (5 bases). CDR3 size: 15 residues. Germline V gene sequence: CDR1 MNHEY, CDR2 SVGAGI. The V gene lost 6 bases and the J gene lost 2 bases, with 17 bases spanning the gap. The chain's CDR3 is CASRILSGSAYEQYF. The CDR3 region has the DNA TGTGCCAGCAGAATCCTCTCGGGGTCCGCCTACGAGCAGTACTTC.

This clonotype occurred a few times. The chain recombines TRBV4-2 with TRBJ2-3; D is unresolved. This CDR3 comprises 15 residues. Germline CDR1 and CDR2: LGHNA and YNFKEQ. V was pared by 4 bases and J by 2 bases, with 13 bases between. CDR3 protein: CASSRLTGPTDTQYF. The CDR3 DNA reads as TGTGCCAGCAGCCGGCTCACCGGGCCCACAGATACGCAGTATTTT.

The J gene is TRBJ2-7, the V gene TRBV20-1; D is perhaps TRBD2 (6 bases). V lost 3 bases and J 7 bases, leaving 13 bases between the germline ends. Germline V gene data show CDR1 as DFQATT and CDR2 as SNEGSKA (reference sequence). The CDR3 length is 12 residues. The CDR3 DNA reads as TGCAGTGCTAGTAATGGGGGAGGTGAGCAGTACTTC. It specifies CSASNGGGEQYF.

A remark on this clonotype: One base away lies a much larger clone, so this may be a sequencing read error. The chain uses TRBV7-9 and TRBJ2-1, with 10 bases matching TRBD2. The CDR3 is 16 amino acids. J lost 5 bases, V lost 4 bases, and 8 bases had no gene match. Germline-derived CDR1 and CDR2 are SEHNR and FQNEAQ (reference sequence). CDR3 region: CASSYPSGRANNEQFF. The DNA of the CDR3 is TGTGCCAGCAGCTACCCGAGCGGGAGGGCCAACAATGAGCAGTTCTTC.

This clonotype was detected ten times or more. The chain combines TRBV28 with TRBJ1-5; 9 positions match TRBD1. Germline CDR1 and CDR2: MDHEN and SYDVKM. After removal of 6 bases from V and 6 bases from J, the junction contained 9 bases not matched to a gene. The CDR3 is 15 amino acids. For the CDR3, the DNA is TGTGCCAGCAGCAGCCGACAGGGGGAGGTTCAGCCCCAGCATTTT. This gives the protein CASSSRQGEVQPQHF.

V usage is TRBV7-2 and J usage is TRBJ1-1; D not certain. The CDR3 is 14 residues long. Trimming cost V 1 base and J 4 bases, with 10 bases left between them. CDR1 and CDR2 from the germline V gene are SGHTA and FQGNSA. The CDR3 protein is CASSLGNVLTEAFF. For the CDR3, the DNA is TGTGCCAGCAGCTTAGGTAACGTACTCACTGAAGCTTTCTTT.

J is TRBJ1-2 and V is TRBV24-1; 11 nucleotides match TRBD1. CDR3 length: 15 amino acids. Germline CDR1 and CDR2: KGHDR and SFDVKD. Germline trimming cut 3 bases from V and 4 bases from J; bases unmatched to any gene: 3. The CDR3, as DNA: TGTGCCACCAGTGATACGGGACAGGGGGTCTATGGCTACACCTTC. Its translation: CATSDTGQGVYGYTF.

This clonotype was recorded at least ten times. V gene TRBV9 combines with J gene TRBJ2-7; no reliable D call. The CDR3 spans 11 residues. Germline V gene lookup returns CDR1 SGDLS and CDR2 YYNGEE. V gave up 4 bases and J gave up 7 bases, with 9 bases separating them. The CDR3 here is CASSPGLEQYF. The CDR3 DNA reads as TGTGCCAGCAGCCCCGGCTTGGAGCAGTACTTC. The complete variable domain, with remaining parts taken from reference TRBV9 and TRBJ2-7, reads DSGVTQTPKHLITATGQRVTLRCSPRSGDLSVYWYQQSLDQGLQFLIQYYNGEERAKGNILERFSAQQFPDLHSELNLSSLELGDSALYFCASSPGLEQYFGPGTRLTVT.

This clonotype was detected only a few times. The chain links TRBV28 to TRBJ1-3; D unresolved. Looked up from germline, CDR1 is MDHEN and CDR2 is SYDVKM. The CDR3 sequence is 13 residues long. V lost 7 bases and J lost 8, with 15 bases in between. CDR3 loop: CASIQASGDTIYF. CDR3 DNA sequence: TGTGCCAGCATCCAAGCCTCGGGAGACACCATATATTTT.

This clonotype was found a few times. The V call is TRBV21-1, the J call TRBJ2-7; TRBD1 was called by the table and not checked on the DNA. TRBV21-1 is flagged as a pseudogene. CDR3 length: 14 amino acids. The DNA of the CDR3 is TGTGCCAGCAGCAACCGTCCGGGTTCCTACGAGCAGTACTTC. Its translation: CASSNRPGSYEQYF.

This clonotype was recorded many times. CDR3 amino acids: CASSLAKGSNYGYTF. Here the CDR3 DNA reads TGTGCCAGCAGCTTGGCGAAGGGATCGAACTATGGCTACACCTTC. The chain uses TRBV5-5 and TRBJ1-2; D not certain. This CDR3 contains 15 residues. V was pared by 0 bases and J by 2 bases, with 11 bases between. CDR1 and CDR2 (germline): SGHKS, YYEKEE (reference sequence).

The chain has TRBV19 and TRBJ2-2, with 9 bases lining up with TRBD1. The length of the CDR3 is 18 residues. Losses at the gene ends were 4 bases for V and 0 bases for J; bases not matched to a gene: 9. Per germline, CDR1 LNHDA and CDR2 SQIVND (reference sequence). The CDR3 DNA is TGTGCCAGTAGTAAAATGGACAGGGGACTAACGAACACCGGGGAGCTGTTTTTT. This codes for CASSKMDRGLTNTGELFF.

This clonotype came up many times. The chain employs TRBV20-1 and TRBJ2-1; 8 bases map to TRBD2. The germline V gene has CDR1 DFQATT and CDR2 SNEGSKA (reference sequence). The CDR3 contains 14 residues. J was trimmed by 0 bases and V by 6 bases; bases with no gene match: 4. This CDR3 is CSARSGSSYNEQFF. The CDR3 nucleotides read TGCAGTGCCAGGAGCGGGAGCTCCTACAATGAGCAGTTCTTC.

This clonotype was seen only a few times. The V call is TRBV28, the J call TRBJ2-4, with 8 bases fitting TRBD1. The V segment lost 2 bases and the J segment 6 bases; nucleotides outside the gene matches: 15. Germline lookup yields CDR1 MDHEN and CDR2 SYDVKM. The CDR3 extends over 18 amino acids. The CDR3 sequence: CASSLTPGQGPWGNIQYF. DNA for the CDR3: TGTGCCAGCAGTTTAACCCCCGGACAGGGACCGTGGGGAAACATTCAGTACTTC.